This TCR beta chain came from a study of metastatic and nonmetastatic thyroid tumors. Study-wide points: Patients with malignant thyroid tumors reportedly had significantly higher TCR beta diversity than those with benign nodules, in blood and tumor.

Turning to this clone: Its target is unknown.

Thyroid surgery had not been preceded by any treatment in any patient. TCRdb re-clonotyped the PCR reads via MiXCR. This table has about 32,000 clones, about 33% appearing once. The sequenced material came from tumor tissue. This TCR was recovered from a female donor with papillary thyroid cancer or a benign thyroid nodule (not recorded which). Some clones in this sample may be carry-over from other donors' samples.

The CDR3 sequence: CASREPGTNEKLFF. DNA of the CDR3: TGTGCCAGCAGGGAACCCGGGACGAATGAAAAACTGTTTTTT. The rearrangement links TRBV6-1 to TRBJ1-4; maybe TRBD1 (5 bases). The CDR3 consists of 14 residues. Between the trimmed V and J ends, which lost 6 bases and 5 bases, there was a span of 13 bases. CDR1 is MNHNS and CDR2 is SASEGT in the germline V gene.